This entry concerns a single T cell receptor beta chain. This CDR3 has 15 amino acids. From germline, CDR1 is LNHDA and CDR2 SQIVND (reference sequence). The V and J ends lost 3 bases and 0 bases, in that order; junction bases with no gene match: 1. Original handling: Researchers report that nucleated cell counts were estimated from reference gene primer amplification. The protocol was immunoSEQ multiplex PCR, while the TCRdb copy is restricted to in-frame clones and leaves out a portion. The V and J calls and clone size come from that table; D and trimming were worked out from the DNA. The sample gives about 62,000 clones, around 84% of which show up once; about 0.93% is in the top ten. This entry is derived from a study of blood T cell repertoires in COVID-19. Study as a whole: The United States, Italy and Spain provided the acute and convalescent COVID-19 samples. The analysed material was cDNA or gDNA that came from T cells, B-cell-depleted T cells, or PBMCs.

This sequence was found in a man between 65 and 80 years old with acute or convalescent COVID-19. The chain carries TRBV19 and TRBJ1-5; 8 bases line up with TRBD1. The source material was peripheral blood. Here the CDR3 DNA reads TGTGCCAGTAGTATCAGGGGGCCTAGCAATCAGCCCCAGCATTTT. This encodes CASSIRGPSNQPQHF.